This T cell receptor beta chain was obtained from a study of blood T cell repertoires in COVID-19. Study at large: Samples of COVID-19 (acute and convalescent) were obtained from the United States, Italy and Spain. Sources were T cells, B-cell-depleted T cells, or PBMCs; the material itself was cDNA or gDNA.

In the original workflow: Reference gene primer amplification gave estimated nucleated cell counts. The table came from immunoSEQ multiplex PCR; TCRdb's copy has only in-frame clones and leaves some out. V, J and clone size were drawn from that table, and D and trimming were deduced from the DNA. The sample consists of 200,000 to 250,000 clones, roughly 86% of them appearing once. This clone was detected only once. The CDR3 is 13 amino acids. Deletions cut 3 bases from V and 0 bases from J, with 5 bases between. The germline V gene has CDR1 DFQATT and CDR2 SNEGSKA (reference sequence). The specimen sequenced was peripheral blood. The receptor was isolated from a man aged 55 to 70 with acute or convalescent COVID-19. This sequence joins TRBV20-1 and TRBJ1-4; D is unclear. The CDR3 DNA sequence: TGCAGTGCTAGTATAGCAACTAATGAAAAACTGTTTTTT. It is translated as CSASIATNEKLFF.